The source of this TCR beta chain is a study of long-term antiretroviral therapy in people with HIV. Findings and limits, study-wide: Repertoires from HIV showed CDR3 length ranges narrower than those of controls. ART was followed by higher diversity that remained below transplant donor controls.

Among participants with HIV, every one received treatment in the United States. In each sample, roughly 1-10 million cryopreserved PBMC were present before DNA extraction. Assay version v3.0 of immunoSEQ was used, and it was run at survey level. Clones were read by immunoSEQ multiplex PCR, and TCRdb kept only the in-frame ones, dropping some. The data show around 23,000 clones, with approximately 80% seen just once and 5% held by the top ten. Note on this clone: Antigen unknown.

The V end was cut by 4 bases, the J end by 1 base, with 11 bases between. CDR1 is LGHNA, CDR2 YSLEER, per germline. The CDR3 is 16 residues long. J is TRBJ2-6 and V is TRBV4-3; D possibly corresponds to TRBD1 (6 bases). The source material was unsorted PBMCs, sampled 0.3 years after starting antiretroviral therapy. This TCR came from a man in his forties or fifties with HIV. The chain's CDR3 is CASSPTDSSGANVLTF. The CDR3 bases are TGCGCCAGCAGCCCTACGGACAGTTCTGGGGCCAACGTCCTGACTTTC.